This TCR beta chain was found in a study of spatial heterogeneity in lung cancer. Across the study: TCR and UMI combinations that were unique each appeared, on average, more than ten times in raw reads. Study-level findings and limits: Detection of ubiquitous tumor TCRs in blood was higher at resection than follow-up.

This clonotype was found a few times. Its target is unknown. Time point reported: sample taken at primary tumor resection. Tumor, nontumor lung or frozen PBMC supplied whole RNA, sequenced without sorting. Donation came from about 72 patients with untreated early-stage non-small cell lung cancer. Germline loops: CDR1 SGHVS, CDR2 FNYEAQ. The CDR3 has 13 amino acids. V was cut by 5 bases and J by 6 bases, with 14 bases left in between. Every TCR cDNA molecule carried a tag that served as a unique molecular identifier. TCRdb reprocessed the 5' RACE reads via MiXCR and lists one record per CDR3 protein. The table shows fewer than 20,000 distinct CDR3 sequences, with over 15% occurring only once.

This rearrangement joins TRBV7-6 to TRBJ2-7, with D possibly TRBD2 on 6 matching bases. The material was PBMCs, obtained at surgery. The TCR was taken from a male donor with early-stage non-small cell lung cancer. CDR3: CASSLTAEGEQYF. The DNA of the CDR3 is TGTGCCAGCAGCCTTACTGCGGAGGGCGAGCAGTACTTC. The whole variable domain, filled in from reference TRBV7-6 and TRBJ2-7, reads GAGVSQSPRYKVTKRGQDVALRCDPISGHVSLYWYRQALGQGPEFLTYFNYEAQQDKSGLPNDRFSAERPEGSISTLTIQRTEQRDSAMYRCASSLTAEGEQYFGPGTRLTVT.